Each of the 10 T cell receptor beta chains below was sequenced from the same sample in a study of regulatory T cells in long-lasting Graves disease. Library construction for TCR beta used iRepertoire HTBI primers and Arm-PCR of CDR3 regions. TCRdb called the multiplex PCR reads again in MiXCR, with one record for every CDR3 protein. The sample has approximately 560,000 distinct CDR3 sequences, roughly a sixth seen once; the top ten hold more than 10%. Described time point: newly diagnosed GD, antithyroid drugs for less than 3 months. RNA from PBMCs was the source of the TCR library. These data also featured in a second study, about T cells in Graves' hyperthyroidism and ophthalmopathy.

This specimen was peripheral blood mononuclear cells (PBMCs), taken at new diagnosis, from a patient treated with antithyroid drugs. Every receptor here comes from a man between 18 and 29 years old with Graves disease.

This clonotype appeared once. V and J are TRBV4-1 and TRBJ2-2; 7 bases align to TRBD1. This CDR3 is 18 amino acids long. Germline V CDR1 and CDR2: MGHRA, YSYEKL. V lost 0 bases to trimming and J lost 0 bases; unmatched junction nucleotides: 7. The CDR3 nucleotides are TGCGCCAGCAGCCAAGACTCAAGGGGGCTACCGAACACCGGGGAGCTGTTTTTT. Amino acid sequence: CASSQDSRGLPNTGELFF.

This clonotype showed up many times. This chain uses TRBV2 with TRBJ1-1; tentatively, D is TRBD1 (5 bases). The ends were cut back, 8 bases at V and 10 bases at J, with 20 bases in the middle. This CDR3 contains 13 residues. From germline, CDR1 is SNHLY and CDR2 FYNNEI. The CDR3 bases are TGTGCCAGCCGAACTGTCGAAGGGGTAATAGCTTTCTTT. It encodes CASRTVEGVIAFF.

A note on this clonotype: A clone one base away is much larger, so this may be a read error. DNA of the CDR3: TGTGCCTGGAGTCCGCCCCCAGTCGAGCAGTTCTTC. Its protein product is CAWSPPPVEQFF. The chain combines TRBV30 with TRBJ2-1; D remains unclear. The CDR3 is 12 residues long. Germline V gene lookup returns CDR1 GTSNPN and CDR2 SVGIG (reference sequence). Between the trimmed V and J ends, which lost 2 bases and 10 bases, there was a span of 12 bases.

The chain recombines TRBV3-1 with TRBJ1-2, with D maybe TRBD1 (5 bases). V lost 2 bases to trimming and J lost 7 bases, with 14 bases between them. CDR3 length: 14 amino acids. Germline V gene sequence: CDR1 LGHDT, CDR2 YNNKEL (reference sequence). The CDR3 DNA is TGTGCCAGCAGCCAATTTGGGGCACCAGCTGGCTACACCTTC. Protein product: CASSQFGAPAGYTF.

This clonotype was found many times. The genes are TRBV20-1 and TRBJ2-7; 11 nucleotides align to TRBD2. Germline trimming cut 5 bases from V and 3 bases from J; bases unmatched to any gene: 6. This CDR3 spans 14 amino acids. Germline CDR1 reads DFQATT; CDR2 reads SNEGSKA (reference sequence). CDR3 nucleotides: TGCAGTGCTGTACTAGCGGGGGTGAACTACGAGCAGTACTTC. Translating it yields CSAVLAGVNYEQYF.

J is TRBJ2-7 and V is TRBV12-5; the D gene is possibly TRBD2 (7 bases). The CDR3 has 16 residues. The ends were cut back, 3 bases at V and 7 bases at J, with 22 bases in the middle. The V gene's germline CDR1 is LGHNT and CDR2 FRNRAP. The CDR3 sequence: CASGFLADRRYLEQYF. The CDR3 nucleotides are TGTGCTAGTGGTTTCCTAGCGGACAGACGGTATCTGGAGCAGTACTTC. The full variable domain, its missing parts supplied by reference TRBV12-5 and TRBJ2-7, is DARVTQTPRHKVTEMGQEVTMRCQPILGHNTVFWYRQTMMQGLELLAYFRNRAPLDDSGMPKDRFSAEMPDATLATLKIQPSEPRDSAVYFCASGFLADRRYLEQYFGPGTRLTVT.

This clonotype has a handful of counts. This chain's CDR3 is CASSLNVRALNVYEQYF. For the CDR3, the DNA is TGTGCCAGCAGTTTAAATGTTAGGGCCCTCAATGTTTACGAGCAGTACTTC. The chain recombines TRBV27 with TRBJ2-7; no firm D call. Germline CDR1 is MNHEY and CDR2 is SMNVEV (reference sequence). The V end lost 2 bases, the J end lost 4 bases, and 21 bases lay between the germline ends. The CDR3 contains 17 residues.

This clonotype was seen many times. V is TRBV2 and J is TRBJ2-1, with TRBD2 matching over 14 bases. Trimming removed 4 bases from V and 5 bases from J; junction bases left unmatched: 10. Germline loops: CDR1 SNHLY, CDR2 FYNNEI. This CDR3 contains 18 residues. The CDR3 sequence: CASSGLAGGQGSHNEQFF. The CDR3 nucleotides read TGTGCCAGCAGTGGACTAGCGGGAGGGCAGGGATCACACAATGAGCAGTTCTTC.

This clonotype was observed many times. The rearrangement joins TRBV20-1 to TRBJ1-5; TRBD1 matches at 7 bases. Germline-derived CDR1 and CDR2 are DFQATT and SNEGSKA (reference sequence). The V gene end was trimmed by 4 bases and the J gene end by 0 bases; junction bases not matched to a gene: 6. CDR3 size: 15 residues. The CDR3 region is CSATDRANSNQPQHF. The CDR3 coding sequence is TGCAGTGCTACAGACAGGGCTAATAGCAATCAGCCCCAGCATTTT.

This clonotype showed up many times. This sequence joins TRBV20-1 and TRBJ2-7; perhaps TRBD2 as D (5 bases). Germline V gene data show CDR1 as DFQATT and CDR2 as SNEGSKA (reference sequence). This CDR3 contains 13 residues. Trimming left V 5 bases short and J 1 base short, with 12 bases between. The CDR3 DNA follows: TGCAGTGCTCGGAGCCCGGGATCCTACGAGCAGTACTTC. It specifies CSARSPGSYEQYF.